The clone carrying this TCR beta chain has more than one count but fewer than ten. Before being deemed recovered, Cohort 3 donors had two negative PCRs, clearance, or symptom resolution. Assay used: immunoSEQ multiplex PCR; TCRdb lists only in-frame clones, some missing. The sample carries about 210,000 clones, 85% recorded once. The record originates from a study of blood T cell repertoires in COVID-19. As for the study in general: Sites in the United States, Italy and Spain provided acute and convalescent COVID-19 samples.

The sequence came from a man in his forties who had recovered from COVID-19. Sequencing was carried out using PBMCs or T cells enriched from blood (not recorded which).

CDR3 protein: CASSRSSGGVYEQYF. The CDR3 bases are TGTGCCAGCAGCCGATCGTCTGGCGGGGTCTACGAGCAGTACTTC. J is TRBJ2-7 and V is TRBV13, with D possibly TRBD2 on 6 matching bases. V was trimmed by 5 bases and J by 3 bases, leaving 17 bases between them. The CDR3 has 15 amino acids. Germline V CDR1 and CDR2: PRHDT, FYEKMQ (reference sequence).